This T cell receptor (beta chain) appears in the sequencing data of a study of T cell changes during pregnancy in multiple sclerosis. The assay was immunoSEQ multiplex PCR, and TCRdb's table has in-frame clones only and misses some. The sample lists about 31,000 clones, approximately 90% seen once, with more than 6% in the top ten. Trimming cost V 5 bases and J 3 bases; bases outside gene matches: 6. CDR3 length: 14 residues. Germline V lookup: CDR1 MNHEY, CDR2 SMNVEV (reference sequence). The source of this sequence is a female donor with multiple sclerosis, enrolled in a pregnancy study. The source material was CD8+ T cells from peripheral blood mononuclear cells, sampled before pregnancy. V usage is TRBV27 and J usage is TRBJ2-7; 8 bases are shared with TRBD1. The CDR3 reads CASSQGQGNYEQYF. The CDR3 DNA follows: TGTGCCAGCAGTCAAGGACAGGGAAACTACGAGCAGTACTTC.